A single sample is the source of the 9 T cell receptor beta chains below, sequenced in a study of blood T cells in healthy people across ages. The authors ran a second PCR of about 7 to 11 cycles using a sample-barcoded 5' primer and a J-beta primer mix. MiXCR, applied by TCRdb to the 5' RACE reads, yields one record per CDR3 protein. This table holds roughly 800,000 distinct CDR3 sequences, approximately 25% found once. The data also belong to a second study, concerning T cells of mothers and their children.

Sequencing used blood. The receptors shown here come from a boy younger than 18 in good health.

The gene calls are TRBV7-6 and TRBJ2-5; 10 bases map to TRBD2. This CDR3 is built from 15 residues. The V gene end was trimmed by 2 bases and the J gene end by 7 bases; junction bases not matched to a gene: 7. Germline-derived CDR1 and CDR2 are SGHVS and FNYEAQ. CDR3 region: CASSLSSGSGVTQYF. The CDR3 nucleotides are TGTGCCAGCAGCTTATCTAGCGGGAGTGGAGTGACCCAGTACTTC.

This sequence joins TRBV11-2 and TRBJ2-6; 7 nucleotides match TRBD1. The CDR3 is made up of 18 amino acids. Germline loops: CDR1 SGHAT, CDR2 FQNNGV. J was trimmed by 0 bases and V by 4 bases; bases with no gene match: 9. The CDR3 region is CASSYYGAGGSGANVLTF. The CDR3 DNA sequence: TGTGCCAGCAGCTACTACGGGGCAGGGGGCTCTGGGGCCAACGTCCTGACTTTC.

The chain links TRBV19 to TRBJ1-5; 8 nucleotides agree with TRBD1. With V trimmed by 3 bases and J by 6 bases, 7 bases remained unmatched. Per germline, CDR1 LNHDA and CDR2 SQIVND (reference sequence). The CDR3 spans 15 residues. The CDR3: CASSISAGGVQPQHF. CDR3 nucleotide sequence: TGTGCCAGTAGTATTAGCGCAGGGGGCGTTCAGCCCCAGCATTTT.

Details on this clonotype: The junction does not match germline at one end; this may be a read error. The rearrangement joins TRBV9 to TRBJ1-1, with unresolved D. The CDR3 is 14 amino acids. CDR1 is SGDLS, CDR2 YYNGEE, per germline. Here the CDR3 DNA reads TGTGGCAGCAGCGTATCCCCCCGGAACACTGAAGCTTTCTTT. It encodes CGSSVSPRNTEAFF.

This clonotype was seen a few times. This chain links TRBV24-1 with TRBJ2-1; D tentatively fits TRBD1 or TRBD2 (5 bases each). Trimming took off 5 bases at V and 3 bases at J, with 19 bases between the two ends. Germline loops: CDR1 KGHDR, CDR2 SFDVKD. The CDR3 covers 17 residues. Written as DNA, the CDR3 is TGTGCCACCAGTGGGGGGTCGCGAGCGGCTCTCTACAATGAGCAGTTCTTC. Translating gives CATSGGSRAALYNEQFF.

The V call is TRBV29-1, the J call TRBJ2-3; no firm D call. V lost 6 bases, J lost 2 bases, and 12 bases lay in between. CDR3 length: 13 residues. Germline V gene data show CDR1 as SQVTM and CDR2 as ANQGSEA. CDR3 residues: CSVRFGVTDTQYF. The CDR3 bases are TGCAGCGTCCGCTTTGGGGTCACAGATACGCAGTATTTT.

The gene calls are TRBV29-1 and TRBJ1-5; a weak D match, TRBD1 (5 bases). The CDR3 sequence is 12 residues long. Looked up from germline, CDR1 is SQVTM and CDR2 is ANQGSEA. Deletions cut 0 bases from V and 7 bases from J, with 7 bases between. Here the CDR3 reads CSVEDQGQPQHF. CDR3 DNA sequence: TGCAGCGTTGAAGATCAGGGCCAGCCCCAGCATTTT. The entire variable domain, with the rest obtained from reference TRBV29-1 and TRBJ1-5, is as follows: SAVISQKPSRDICQRGTSLTIQCQVDSQVTMMFWYRQQPGQSLTLIATANQGSEATYESGFVIDKFPISRPNLTFSTLTVSNMSPEDSSIYLCSVEDQGQPQHFGDGTRLSIL.

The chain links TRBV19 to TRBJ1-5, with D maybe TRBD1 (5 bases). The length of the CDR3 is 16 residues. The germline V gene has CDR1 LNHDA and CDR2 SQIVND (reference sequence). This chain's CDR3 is CATIGPREESNQPQHF. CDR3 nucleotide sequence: TGTGCTACGATTGGACCCAGGGAGGAGAGCAATCAGCCCCAGCATTTT.

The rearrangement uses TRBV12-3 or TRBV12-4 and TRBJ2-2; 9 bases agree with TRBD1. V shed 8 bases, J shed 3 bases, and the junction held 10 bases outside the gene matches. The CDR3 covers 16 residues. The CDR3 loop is CASGGRTGVDTGELFF. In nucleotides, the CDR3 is TGTGCCAGCGGAGGCCGGACAGGGGTGGACACCGGGGAGCTGTTTTTT.